The clone carrying this TCR beta chain was counted once. Its antigen is not identified. 13 Jbeta primers and 60 Vbeta primers were used for the PCR. Method: immunoSEQ multiplex PCR; TCRdb's copy keeps in-frame clones and lacks some. Of roughly 100,000 clones in the sample, under 80% were seen once. These data are taken from a study of cytomegalovirus exposure and HLA in healthy donors. Whole-study findings and limits: Published work reported that the classifier diagnosed cytomegalovirus status with high specificity and sensitivity.

Sequenced input: PBMCs. This receptor was identified in a man in his 60s in good health and CMV-seronegative.

The CDR3 here is CASSFDIPSPLHF. In nucleotides, the CDR3 is TGTGCCAGCAGTTTCGACATCCCATCACCCCTCCACTTT. V is TRBV28 and J is TRBJ1-6; D call uncertain. The CDR3 totals 13 residues. The V gene lost 3 bases and the J gene lost 10 bases, with 10 bases spanning the gap. CDR1 is MDHEN and CDR2 is SYDVKM in the germline V gene.